The sequence of this T cell receptor (beta chain) was determined in a study of a mutant IDH1 vaccine in newly diagnosed glioma. Points from the study as a whole: Vaccine-induced immune responses occurred in more than 80% of patients.

Described time point: week 47, end of study. What each vaccine dose contained was 300 ug of mutant IDH1 20-mer peptide, accompanied by topical imiquimod. The method was immunoSEQ multiplex PCR; TCRdb's version includes in-frame clones alone and lacks a portion of them. The top ten hold more than 5% of the sample, which has over 80,000 clones, about 81% seen once. This CDR3 comprises 15 residues. J was trimmed by 7 bases and V by 2 bases; bases with no gene match: 6. CDR1 is LNHNV and CDR2 is YYDKDF in the germline V gene (reference sequence). Turning to this clone: The target antigen is unknown.

The chain recombines TRBV15 with TRBJ1-4; TRBD1 aligns across 8 bases. The sample was PBMCs, taken from a glioma patient whose treatment included an IDH1 peptide vaccine. This clonotype was obtained from a man aged 35-49 years with glioma. This CDR3 is CATSRPTGGSEKLFF. The CDR3 DNA reads as TGTGCCACCAGCAGACCAACAGGGGGAAGTGAAAAACTGTTTTTT.